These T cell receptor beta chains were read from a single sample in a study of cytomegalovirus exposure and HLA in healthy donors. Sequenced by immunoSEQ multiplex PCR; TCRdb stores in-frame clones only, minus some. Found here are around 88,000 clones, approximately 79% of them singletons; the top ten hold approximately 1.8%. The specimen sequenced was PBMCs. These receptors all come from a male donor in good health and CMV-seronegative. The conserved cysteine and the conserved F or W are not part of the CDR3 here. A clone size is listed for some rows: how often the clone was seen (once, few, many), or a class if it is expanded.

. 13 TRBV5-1 ASSFSGGGDEKLF
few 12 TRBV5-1 ASSLAGAGNTIY
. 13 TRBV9 ASSFFGRATDTQY
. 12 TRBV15 ATSRPGPNQPQH
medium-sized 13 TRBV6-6 ARIIAQGCGNTIY
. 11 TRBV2 ASSLRTTYGYT
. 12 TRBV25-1 ASSERTIPGELF
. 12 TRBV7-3 ASSFSGSKYEQY
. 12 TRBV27 ASMRGGPGNEQF
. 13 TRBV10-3 AIKIAGGPQYEQF
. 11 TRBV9 ASSPQQGNTIY
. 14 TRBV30 AWSDLQGALTDTQY
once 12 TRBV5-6 ASSSGTSGSEQY
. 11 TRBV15 ATSRGGAHGYT
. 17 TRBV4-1 ASSQVVGDRIFRNYGYT
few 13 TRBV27 ASSLFSGFNQPQH
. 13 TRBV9 ASSVWEGSTDTQY
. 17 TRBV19 ASSIDHSVVRQGHSPLH
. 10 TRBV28 ASTGLRATQY
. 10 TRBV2 ASNPVNAEAF
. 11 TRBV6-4 ASSDSPSGTQY
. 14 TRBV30 AWSPSRDSYNSPLH
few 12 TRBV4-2 ASSHSGTVTEAF
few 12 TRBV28 ASTGQGQGQPQH
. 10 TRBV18 ASSPRGNTIY
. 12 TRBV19 ASSTLGRGETQY
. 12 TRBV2 ASSEGGLGQPQH
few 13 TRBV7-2 ASSPGQMGQYVLS
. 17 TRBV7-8 ASSLSRDETSGSQETQY
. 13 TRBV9 ASSKLAFTVYEQY
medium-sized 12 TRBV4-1 ASSQEAGQETQY
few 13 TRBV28 ASSFPPGGNQPQH
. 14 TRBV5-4 ASSTQTGSYTGELF
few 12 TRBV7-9 ASSRGQGEEKLF
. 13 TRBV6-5 ASSGASGRIETQY
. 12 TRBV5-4 ASSQGQGAYEQY
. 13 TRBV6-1 ASSPSRESYNEQF
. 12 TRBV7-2 ASSLGGGRETQY
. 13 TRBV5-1 ASSLAGLRTETQY
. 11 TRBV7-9 ASSQGLGETQY
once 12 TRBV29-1 SAERYGQKETQY
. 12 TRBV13 ASSLPSGSYEQY
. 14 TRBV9 ASSARTSGKDYEQY